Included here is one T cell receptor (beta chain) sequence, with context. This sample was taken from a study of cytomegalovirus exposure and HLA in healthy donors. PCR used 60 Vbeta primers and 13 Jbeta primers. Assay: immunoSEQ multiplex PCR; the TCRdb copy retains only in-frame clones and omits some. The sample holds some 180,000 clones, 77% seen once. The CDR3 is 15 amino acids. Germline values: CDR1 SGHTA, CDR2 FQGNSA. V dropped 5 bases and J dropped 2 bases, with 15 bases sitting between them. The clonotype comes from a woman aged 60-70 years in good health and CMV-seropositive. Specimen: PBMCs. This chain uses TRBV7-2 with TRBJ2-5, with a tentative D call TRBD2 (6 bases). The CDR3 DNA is TGTGCCAGCAGCCAAGGCCGGGGGAGGCAAGAGACCCAGTACTTC. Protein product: CASSQGRGRQETQYF.